This T cell receptor beta chain was identified in a study of immune characterization of retroperitoneal liposarcoma. The CDR3 length is 15 residues. Germline-derived CDR1 and CDR2 are MNHEY and SMNVEV (reference sequence). Between the trimmed V and J ends, which lost 0 bases and 5 bases, there was a span of 13 bases. Using its own MiXCR run on the PCR reads, TCRdb lists one record per CDR3 protein. The sample lists about 2,900 distinct CDR3 sequences, under 55% occurring once. The chain combines TRBV27 with TRBJ2-5; no definite D call. This sequence was found in a male donor with retroperitoneal liposarcoma. Material for sequencing was tumor tissue. Here the CDR3 DNA reads TGTGCCAGCAGTTTATCGGTACGGAGATCGGAGACCCAGTACTTC. This gives the protein CASSLSVRRSETQYF.